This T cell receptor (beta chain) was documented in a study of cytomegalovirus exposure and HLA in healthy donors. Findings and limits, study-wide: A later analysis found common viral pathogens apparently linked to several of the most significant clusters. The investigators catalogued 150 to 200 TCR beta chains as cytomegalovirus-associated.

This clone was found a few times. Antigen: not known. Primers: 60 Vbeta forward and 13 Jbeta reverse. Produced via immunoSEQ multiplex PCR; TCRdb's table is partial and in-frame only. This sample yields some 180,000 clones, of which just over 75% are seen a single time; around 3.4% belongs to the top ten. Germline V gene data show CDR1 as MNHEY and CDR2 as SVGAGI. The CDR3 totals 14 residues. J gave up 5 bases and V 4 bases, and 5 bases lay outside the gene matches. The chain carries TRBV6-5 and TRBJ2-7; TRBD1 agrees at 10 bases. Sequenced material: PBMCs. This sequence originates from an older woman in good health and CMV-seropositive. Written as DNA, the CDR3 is TGTGCCAGCAGTTGGGGACAGGGGAACGACGAGCAGTACTTC. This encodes CASSWGQGNDEQYF.